This T cell receptor beta chain stems from a study of blood T cell repertoires in COVID-19 (TCRdb year 2020). In terms of the full investigation: Samples covering the acute and convalescent phases of COVID-19 were provided by collaborators in the United States, Italy and Spain. The prospective study material was composed of cDNA or gDNA derived from T cells, B-cell-depleted T cells, or PBMCs. The dataset comprised deeply sampled blood TCRbeta repertoires from subjects exposed to, actively infected with, or recovered from COVID-19. The repertoires were released in a freely available public database intended as a resource for research on the immune response to SARS-CoV-2. Samples were obtained from the ongoing ImmuneRACE study (first 160 participants) and from 1,254 subjects provided by 6 global collaborators. The sample metadata nearly always contained a de-identified subject ID, COVID-19 status, age in years and sex. HLA class I and class II types, where available, came from metadata supplied by the sample provider rather than from assay-based typing.

The CDR3 runs 14 amino acids, cysteine and phenylalanine included. Here the CDR3 DNA is all that survives: 42 bases in frame from base 1. The germline V gene encodes CDR1 LNHDA and CDR2 SQIVND (reference sequence). V loses 2 bases of germline sequence and J loses 7 bases, and the interval between the two ends is 12 bases. Details on this clone: This receptor's antigen is unknown. No base qualities exist here, and no much larger clone lies one base off it.

The paper's findings and limits, for the study overall: How much clinical and demographic metadata was included differed by source and by participant, and the metadata was provided uncurated.

The immunoSEQ Assay, a bias-controlled multiplex PCR, was used to amplify TCRbeta CDR3 regions from genomic DNA. Per the authors' processing: The number of nucleated cells in each sample was estimated by amplification of reference gene primers within the assay. Sequence reads were collapsed and filtered to measure the absolute abundance of every unique TCRbeta CDR3 rearrangement. For each sample, productive Simpson clonality was calculated as the square root of Simpson's diversity index across productive rearrangements. The clones in this table, taken by TCRdb from immuneACCESS, are in-frame only. Not every clone is retained; where verified, under half of the shortfall comes from an unresolved V gene, and the cause of the rest is unknown. That table furnishes V, J and clone size, whereas the DNA furnished D and trimming. Within this sample are tens of thousands of clones, with more than 80% of them counted one time only. About a fifth of the sample is held by the ten biggest clonotypes.

Whole blood was collected in K2EDTA tubes by collaborating institutions according to the institutions' own protocols. For TCRbeta analysis, collaborators shipped samples as frozen whole blood, isolated PBMCs, or DNA extracted from either of those sample types. The sample consisted of peripheral blood. This TCR was sampled from a woman at least 80 years old with acute or convalescent COVID-19. The V gene is TRBV19 and the J gene is TRBJ2-4, with a weak D call of TRBD2 (5 bases match). Read as DNA, the sequence is TGTGCCAGTAGTATAACGTTCCGAGGGAACATTCAGTACTTC. Its protein product is CASSITFRGNIQYF.